This T cell receptor (beta chain) was sequenced in a study of shared clonotypes between healthy human individuals (dated by TCRdb to about 2020). Regarding the research as a whole: The cohort comprised two women and a few men aged 18 to 49 years. Libraries were prepared and TCR repertoires were sequenced by different laboratories using diverse techniques, in order to increase sequencing depth and limit assay-specific biases. Between about 0.85 and 9.5 billion PBMCs per donor were obtained by leukapheresis. To estimate repertoire size and how much clonotypes are shared between individuals, the study performed deep sequencing of blood TCR repertoires from roughly five healthy adults. For each donor, CD4 naive and CD4 memory were each run on three plates, CD8 naive on two plates, and CD8 memory on one plate.

Using the deep immunoSEQ assay, TCR CDR3 regions were amplified from genomic DNA by multiplex PCR. Extracted genomic DNA from each cell subset was spread evenly across all wells of several immunoSEQ 96-well plates, with each plate serving as a replicate. For sorted subsets, each replicate PCR was loaded with approximately 0.2 ug genomic DNA, equivalent to roughly 30,000 T cell genomes. Purified libraries were quantified with a Qubit 3.0 fluorometer, sized on a Bioanalyzer 2100, and re-quantified with the KAPA Library Quantification kit. Every immunoSEQ 96-well plate was sequenced on a dedicated single-read 150-cycle Illumina NextSeq 550 flow cell. For the original study's pipeline: The immunoSEQ output contained only junctional sequences without quality scores, so filtering could not match that applied to full-length reads. To assign V/J genes and CDR3, sequences were annotated using PyIR, a Python wrapper for IgBLAST v1.9, with IMGT germline references. Reads were removed for weak V/J assignments (E-value above 1e-6), missing CDR3, stop codons, out-of-frame junctions, or ambiguous translated residues. V3J clonotypes were defined as sequences sharing the same inferred V gene, J gene, and CDR3 amino acid sequence. The percentage overlap between two repertoires was calculated by dividing the number of shared unique clonotypes by the size of the smaller repertoire. Richness of each repertoire was evaluated using RTK rarefaction, the Chao1 estimator, and Recon v2.1 estimates of unobserved clonotypes. OLGA was used to compute generation probabilities for all TCRbeta clonotypes that the gDNA method yielded from a few donors. TCRdb obtained this table from immuneACCESS and retained in-frame rearrangements with V and J assigned. These tables miss some clones; where compared with another copy, unresolved V genes account for less than half of the shortfall, and the remainder is unexplained. V and J calls and clone size come straight from that table; D and trimming were deduced from the DNA. The sample table lists about 510,000 clones, 90% to 97% of them with a count of one. Of the sample, about 0.064% falls within the top ten clones.

The CDR3 numbers 14 residues from cysteine through phenylalanine. Only the CDR3 DNA is retained, 42 bases long and in frame from the first base. The germline ends are 16 bases apart after V is trimmed by 1 base and J by 12 bases. CDR1 and CDR2 (SGHVS, FQNEAQ) derive from the germline V gene. The donors were healthy, HIV-negative adults who had no recently reported acute infections or vaccinations. Every donor was a Caucasian adult residing in Nashville, Tennessee, USA. Magnetic negative selection was used to enrich CD4+ T cells, after which naive cells were positively selected on CD45RA and the negative fraction became the memory subset. Blood was obtained by leukapheresis, after which PBMCs were separated by Ficoll-Histopaque density gradient centrifugation and cryopreserved in liquid nitrogen vapor phase. Analytical flow cytometry was used to check the purity and quantity of each magnetically sorted T cell population. Genomic DNA was isolated from each sorted fraction and quantified by UV absorbance on a Nanodrop 2000c.

What the research found in general, with its limitations: Sharing across a few donors was observed for about 5% of naive CD4, 3.5% of naive CD8, around 2.5% of memory CD4, and around 0.42% of memory CD8 clonotypes. Even with the large sequencing depth, rarefaction of the sorted-subset datasets indicated that sequencing was incomplete. Larger estimated clonotype richness was generally found for naive subsets than for memory subsets. The small number of donors limited the genetic and exposure-history diversity represented. Compared with non-shared clonotypes, clonotypes shared by all four sorted-subset donors had higher generation probabilities. Pairwise subsampling indicated that sequencing depth was expected to affect the degree of clonotype sharing among donors. Sampling was restricted to blood, and TCR repertoires in tissue are likely to differ from TCR repertoires in blood.

This clone has only one observation. The antigen this receptor binds is unknown. Base-call qualities are not available, and no considerably larger clone is one nucleotide away. This TCR derives from a woman in her twenties or thirties in good health. The V and J genes are TRBV7-8 and TRBJ2-1, with a tentative D gene TRBD2 over 6 matching bases. Sequencing was carried out using naive CD4+ T cells sorted from blood. The cell subset or site label here, explained by the study, means: CD45RA+ positively selected. The CDR3 reads as follows: CASSLGLSLAWQFF. The nucleotides are TGTGCCAGCAGCTTAGGCCTATCCCTAGCGTGGCAGTTCTTC.